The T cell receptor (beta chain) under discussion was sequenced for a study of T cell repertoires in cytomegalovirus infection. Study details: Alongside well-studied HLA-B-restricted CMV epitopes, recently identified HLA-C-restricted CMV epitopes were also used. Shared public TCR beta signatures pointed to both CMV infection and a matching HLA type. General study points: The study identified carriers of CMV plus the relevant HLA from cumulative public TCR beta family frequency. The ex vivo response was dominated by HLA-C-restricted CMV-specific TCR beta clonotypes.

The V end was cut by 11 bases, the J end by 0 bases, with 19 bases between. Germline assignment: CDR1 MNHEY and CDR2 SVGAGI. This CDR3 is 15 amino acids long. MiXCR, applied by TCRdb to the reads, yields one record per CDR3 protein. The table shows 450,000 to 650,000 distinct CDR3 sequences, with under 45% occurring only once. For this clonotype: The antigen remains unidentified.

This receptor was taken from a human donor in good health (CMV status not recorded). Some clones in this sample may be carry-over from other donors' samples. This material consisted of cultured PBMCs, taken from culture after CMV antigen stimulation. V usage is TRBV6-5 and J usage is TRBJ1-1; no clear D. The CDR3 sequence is CASGPGPRLNTEAFF. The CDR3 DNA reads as TGTGCCTCAGGCCCCGGCCCCAGATTGAACACTGAAGCTTTCTTT.